The clone carrying this T cell receptor (beta chain) appeared a few times. What it binds is unknown. The data are from a study of T and B cells in COVID-19 patients. As for the study in general: Peripheral blood came from COVID-19 patients with active infection or after recovery. Study-level points and caveats: In COVID-19 patients, T cell receptor beta variable and joining gene use was reportedly strongly skewed.

TRB rearrangements were amplified by multiplex PCR with BIOMED2 TRB-A/B primers. TCRdb used MiXCR to reprocess the multiplex PCR reads, holding one entry per CDR3 protein. This table holds some 6,000 distinct CDR3 sequences, approximately 25% found once. Each TRB amplification used about 230-550 ng of genomic DNA from blood. The sample comprised blood. This sequence was found in a human donor with active COVID-19.

The CDR3 reads CASSFMAEQGGLNTEAFF. The CDR3 nucleotides are TGTGCCAGCTCCTTTATGGCGGAACAGGGTGGTTTGAACACTGAAGCTTTCTTT. The V gene is TRBV18, the J gene TRBJ1-1, with D maybe TRBD1 (6 bases). Trimming removed 6 bases from V and 0 bases from J, with 23 bases in between. The CDR3 contains 18 residues. Germline lookup yields CDR1 KGHSH and CDR2 LQKENI.